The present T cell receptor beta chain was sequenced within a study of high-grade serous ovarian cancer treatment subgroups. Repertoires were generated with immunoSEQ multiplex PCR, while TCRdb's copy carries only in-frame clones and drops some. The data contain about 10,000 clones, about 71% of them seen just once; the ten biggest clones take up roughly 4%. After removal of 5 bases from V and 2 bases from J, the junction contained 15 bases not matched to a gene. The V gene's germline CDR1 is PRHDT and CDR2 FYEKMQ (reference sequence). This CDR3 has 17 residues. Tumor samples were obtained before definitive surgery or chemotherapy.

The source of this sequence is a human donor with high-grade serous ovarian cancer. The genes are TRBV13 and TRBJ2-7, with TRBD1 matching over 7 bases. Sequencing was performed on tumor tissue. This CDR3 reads CASSPRDSPIPPYEQYF. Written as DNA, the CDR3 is TGTGCCAGCAGCCCTCGGGACAGCCCAATTCCCCCCTACGAGCAGTACTTC.